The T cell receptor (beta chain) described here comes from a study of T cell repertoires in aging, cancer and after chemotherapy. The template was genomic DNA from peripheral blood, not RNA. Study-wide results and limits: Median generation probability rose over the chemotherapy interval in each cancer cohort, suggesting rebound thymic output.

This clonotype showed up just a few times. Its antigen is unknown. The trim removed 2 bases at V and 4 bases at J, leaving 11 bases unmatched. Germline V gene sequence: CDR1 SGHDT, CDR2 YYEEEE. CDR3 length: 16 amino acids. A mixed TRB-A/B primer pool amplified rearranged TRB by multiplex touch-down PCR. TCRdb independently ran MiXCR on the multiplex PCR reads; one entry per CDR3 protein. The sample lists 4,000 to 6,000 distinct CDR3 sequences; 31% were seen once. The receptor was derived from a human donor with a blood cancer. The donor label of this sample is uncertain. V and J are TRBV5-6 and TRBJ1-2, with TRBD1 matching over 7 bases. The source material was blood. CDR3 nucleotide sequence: TGTGCCAGCAGCTTTCCCCGGGACAGTTGGGGCTATGGCTACACCTTC. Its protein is CASSFPRDSWGYGYTF.